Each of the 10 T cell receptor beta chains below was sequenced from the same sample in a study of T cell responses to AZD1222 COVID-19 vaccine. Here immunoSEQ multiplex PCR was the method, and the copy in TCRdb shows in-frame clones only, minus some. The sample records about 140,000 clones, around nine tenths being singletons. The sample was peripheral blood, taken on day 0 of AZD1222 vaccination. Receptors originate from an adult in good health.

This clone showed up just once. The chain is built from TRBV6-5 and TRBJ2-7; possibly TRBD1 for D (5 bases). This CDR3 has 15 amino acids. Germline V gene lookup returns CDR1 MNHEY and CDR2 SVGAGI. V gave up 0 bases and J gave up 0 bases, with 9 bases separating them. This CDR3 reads CASSYSTASSYEQYF. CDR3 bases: TGTGCCAGCAGTTACTCGACAGCTAGCTCCTACGAGCAGTACTTC.

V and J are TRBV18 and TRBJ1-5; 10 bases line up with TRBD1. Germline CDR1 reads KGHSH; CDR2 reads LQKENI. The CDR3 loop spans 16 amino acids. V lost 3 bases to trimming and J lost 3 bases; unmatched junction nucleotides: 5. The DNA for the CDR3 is TGTGCCAGCTCACCCCTGGGGACAGGGGTCAATCAGCCCCAGCATTTT. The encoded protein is CASSPLGTGVNQPQHF.

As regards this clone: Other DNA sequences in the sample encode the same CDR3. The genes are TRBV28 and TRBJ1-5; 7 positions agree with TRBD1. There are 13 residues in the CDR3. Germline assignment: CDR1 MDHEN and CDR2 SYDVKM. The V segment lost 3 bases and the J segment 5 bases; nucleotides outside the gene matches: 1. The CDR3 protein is CASSFQGDQPQHF. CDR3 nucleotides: TGTGCCAGCAGTTTTCAGGGGGATCAGCCCCAGCATTTT.

CDR3 region: CASSRDRVNQPQHF. The CDR3, as DNA: TGTGCCAGCAGCAGGGACAGGGTCAATCAGCCCCAGCATTTT. The genes are TRBV5-5 and TRBJ1-5; 9 bases agree with TRBD1. The CDR3 totals 14 residues. The trim removed 4 bases at V and 3 bases at J, leaving 2 bases unmatched. Germline CDR1 and CDR2: SGHKS and YYEKEE (reference sequence).

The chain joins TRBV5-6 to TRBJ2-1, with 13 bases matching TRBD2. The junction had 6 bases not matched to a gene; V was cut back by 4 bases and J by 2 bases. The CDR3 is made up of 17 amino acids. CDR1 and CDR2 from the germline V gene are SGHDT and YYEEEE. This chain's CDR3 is CASSKLAGGTTYNEQFF. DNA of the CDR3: TGTGCCAGCAGCAAACTAGCGGGAGGGACGACCTACAATGAGCAGTTCTTC.

The CDR3 DNA is TGTGCCACCAGCAGAGGGGGGGAACCGGATTTGTACTTC. It encodes CATSRGGEPDLYF. The chain has TRBV15 and TRBJ2-5; D may be TRBD2 (6 bases). Trimming took 1 base from V and 13 from J, leaving 16 bases between them. This CDR3 has 13 residues. Germline CDR1 reads LNHNV; CDR2 reads YYDKDF (reference sequence).

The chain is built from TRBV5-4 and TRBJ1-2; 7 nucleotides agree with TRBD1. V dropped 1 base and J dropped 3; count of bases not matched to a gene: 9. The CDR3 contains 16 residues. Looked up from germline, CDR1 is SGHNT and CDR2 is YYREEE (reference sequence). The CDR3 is CASSLYSGTAHYGYTF. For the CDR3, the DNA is TGTGCCAGCAGCTTGTACTCAGGGACAGCACACTATGGCTACACCTTC.

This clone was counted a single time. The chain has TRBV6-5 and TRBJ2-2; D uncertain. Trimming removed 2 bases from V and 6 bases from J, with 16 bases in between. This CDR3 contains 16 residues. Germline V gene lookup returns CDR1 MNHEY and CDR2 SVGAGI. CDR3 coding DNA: TGTGCCAGCAGTTACCATTCCGTGGAGTTCGCCGGGGAGCTGTTTTTT. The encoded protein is CASSYHSVEFAGELFF.

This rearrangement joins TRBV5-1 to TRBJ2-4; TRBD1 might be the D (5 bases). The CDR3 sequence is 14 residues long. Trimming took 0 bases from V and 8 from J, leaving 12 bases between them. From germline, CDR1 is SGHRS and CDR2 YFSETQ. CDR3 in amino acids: CASSLERGGDIQYF. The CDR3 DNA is TGCGCCAGCAGCTTGGAAAGGGGCGGTGACATTCAGTACTTC. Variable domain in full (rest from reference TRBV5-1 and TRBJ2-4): KAGVTQTPRYLIKTRGQQVTLSCSPISGHRSVSWYQQTPGQGLQFLFEYFSETQRNKGNFPGRFSGRQFSNSRSEMNVSTLELGDSALYLCASSLERGGDIQYFGAGTRLSVL.

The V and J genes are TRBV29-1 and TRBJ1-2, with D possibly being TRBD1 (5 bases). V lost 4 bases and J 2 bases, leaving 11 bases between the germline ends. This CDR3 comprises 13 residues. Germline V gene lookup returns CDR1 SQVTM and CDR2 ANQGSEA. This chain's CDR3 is CSVVGTLNYGYTF. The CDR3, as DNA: TGCAGCGTTGTAGGGACCCTCAACTATGGCTACACCTTC.